Listed below are T cell receptor beta chains from one sample, sequenced in a study of T cell changes during pregnancy in multiple sclerosis. TCRdb's copy holds only in-frame clones and misses some; the assay was immunoSEQ multiplex PCR. The repertoire holds just over 20,000 clones, approximately 90% seen once, with 5.3% in the top ten. This specimen was CD8+ T cells from peripheral blood mononuclear cells, taken in the second trimester of pregnancy. These receptor sequences come from a female donor in good health, enrolled as a control in a pregnancy study. The CDR3 runs from the conserved cysteine through the conserved F or W.

v_call cdr3_aa
TRBV9 CASSGTLSSYNEQFF
TRBV13 CASSLGRYQETQYF
TRBV28 CASSLWGTAQYF
TRBV27 CASSLGTGVTDTQYF
TRBV19 CASSISVSYEQYF
TRBV28 CASRPGGEGNEQFF
TRBV6-1 CAAGSGRLPDTQYF
TRBV15 CATSDLGQEGYTF
TRBV25-1 CASSPFGTSGTNTGELFF
TRBV5-1 CASSLEVDRRSSGNTIYF
TRBV7-3 CASSLNAGQGTEAFF
TRBV4-3 CASSPPGSSTDTQYF
TRBV4-1 CASSRAGRGWYGYTF
TRBV19 CASSIDQGGNTEAFF
TRBV7-9 CASSTGLAGGPSDEQYF
TRBV30 CAWSPSYEQYF
TRBV5-1 CASSVGTGKHAYGYTF
TRBV12-5 CASAWGQPTGELFF
TRBV6-1 CASSESHPGGYTF
TRBV19 CASSPSGADEQFF
TRBV27 CASSFVSSTDTQYF
TRBV7-2 CASSDRSSRNTIYF
TRBV7-8 CASSLNLYEPQHF
TRBV27 CASAPEVLNTGELFF
TRBV15 CATSRDIDSDPSEAFF
TRBV10-3 CAIWDRENSGNTIYF
TRBV5-5 CASSDRGLGGNTIYF
TRBV9 CASSVEARTGYGYTF
TRBV4-3 CASSLGTSGTGGEQYF
TRBV5-6 CASSLSGRAKTQYF
TRBV6-4 CASSLSGTGELFF
TRBV7-2 CASSAFSGYEQYF
TRBV7-9 CATGGTSAYNEQFF
TRBV6-8 CASSYRGPTGELFF
TRBV11-3 CASSLGIGREPDTQYF
TRBV4-1 CASSQPQWGDPGRNTIYF
TRBV7-8 CASSIGPGDGPQHF
TRBV27 CASTISGASTDTQYF
TRBV6-4 CASSKTSEYPNEQFF
TRBV11-1 CASSFWTGVVFYEQYF
TRBV2 CASSGEREIATDTQYF
TRBV27 CASMAFSGDNEQFF
TRBV5-1 CASSWTGGHEQYF